One sample yielded the 27 T cell receptor beta chains listed below, sequenced in a study of cytomegalovirus exposure and HLA in healthy donors. 13 Jbeta primers and 60 Vbeta primers were used for the PCR. Measured with immunoSEQ multiplex PCR; TCRdb has only the in-frame clones, and not every one. The data show 95,000 to 150,000 clones, roughly 76% seen once. The sample taken for sequencing was PBMCs. These receptors all stem from a man aged 30 to 39 in good health and CMV-seronegative.

This clone was observed a single time. The germline gene is not matched at one end of the junction; a read error may be the cause. The genes are TRBV30 and TRBJ2-6; tentatively, D is TRBD1 (5 bases). Germline CDR1 GTSNPN, CDR2 SVGIG (reference sequence). The CDR3 spans 15 residues. CDR3 DNA sequence: TGTGCCTGGAAAGTTAGAGGAACTGGGGCCAACGGCCTGACTTTC. It specifies CAWKVRGTGANGLTF. The full variable domain, its missing parts supplied by reference TRBV30 and TRBJ2-6, is SQTIHQWPATLVQPVGSPLSLECTVEGTSNPNLYWYRQAAGRGLQLLFYSVGIGQISSEVPQNLSASRPQDRQFILSSKKLLLSDSGFYLCAWKVRGTGANGLTFGAGSRLTVL.

The V call is TRBV2, the J call TRBJ2-7, with TRBD1 identical over 8 bases. Trimming cost V 5 bases and J 2 bases; bases outside gene matches: 8. Germline V gene sequence: CDR1 SNHLY, CDR2 FYNNEI. This CDR3 has 15 amino acids. The CDR3 DNA is TGTGCCAGCAGTAAAAACCGGGACAGGACCTACGAGCAGTACTTC. Its translation is CASSKNRDRTYEQYF.

A word on this clone: This CDR3 is also generated by other DNA sequences in the sample. This chain uses TRBV18 with TRBJ1-5; 8 bases map to TRBD1. The J segment lost 7 bases and the V segment lost 2 bases, leaving 4 bases of the junction unmatched. The CDR3 loop spans 14 amino acids. Looked up from germline, CDR1 is KGHSH and CDR2 is LQKENI. CDR3 amino acids: CASSPGQGGQPQHF. The CDR3 DNA reads as TGTGCCAGCTCACCAGGACAGGGTGGGCAGCCCCAGCATTTT.

This rearrangement joins TRBV5-5 to TRBJ1-2, with TRBD1 matching 7 bases. Germline V gene data show CDR1 as SGHKS and CDR2 as YYEKEE (reference sequence). Unmatched junction bases numbered 4, after V lost 2 bases and J lost 6 bases. The CDR3 covers 13 residues. The CDR3 DNA is TGTGCCAGCAGCTTTCAGGGACAGAATGGCTACACCTTC. The encoded protein is CASSFQGQNGYTF.

The chain employs TRBV5-1 and TRBJ1-2; the match to TRBD1 covers 7 bases. The CDR3 sequence is 12 residues long. CDR1 is SGHRS and CDR2 is YFSETQ in the germline V gene. J gave up 8 bases and V 6 bases, and 7 bases lay outside the gene matches. CDR3 DNA: TGCGCCAGCACCCGGGACAGCGTGGGCTACACCTTC. Translation: CASTRDSVGYTF.

The chain joins TRBV5-1 to TRBJ2-3; 12 positions match TRBD2. Looked up from germline, CDR1 is SGHRS and CDR2 is YFSETQ. V shed 0 bases, J shed 5 bases, and the junction held 1 base outside the gene matches. The CDR3 has 15 amino acids. The CDR3 bases are TGCGCCAGCAGCTTGGGACTAGCGGGGGTAGATACGCAGTATTTT. Translating gives CASSLGLAGVDTQYF.

The chain carries TRBV2 and TRBJ2-7; 9 nucleotides match TRBD1. The CDR3 loop spans 12 amino acids. The ends lost 7 bases at V and 9 bases at J; junction bases unmatched: 7. The V gene's germline CDR1 is SNHLY and CDR2 FYNNEI. As DNA, the CDR3 is TGTGCCAGCAACCGCGGGACAGGGCGGCAGTACTTC. Residues: CASNRGTGRQYF.

The CDR3: CASSSGIYNEQFF. The CDR3 nucleotides read TGCGCCAGCAGCAGCGGGATCTACAATGAGCAGTTCTTC. J is TRBJ2-1 and V is TRBV5-1; 7 bases are a match to TRBD2. The ends lost 4 bases at V and 3 bases at J; junction bases unmatched: 1. From germline, CDR1 is SGHRS and CDR2 YFSETQ. The CDR3 runs to 13 residues.

The rearrangement joins TRBV28 to TRBJ1-1; the D gene is possibly TRBD1 (5 bases). The germline gives CDR1 MDHEN, CDR2 SYDVKM. Trimming removed 6 bases at V and 5 bases at J, with 13 bases between. The CDR3 contains 13 residues. As DNA, the CDR3 is TGTGCCAGCAGCCCCGGTGGGACTACTGAAGCTTTCTTT. This gives the protein CASSPGGTTEAFF. Supplemented by reference TRBV28 and TRBJ1-1, the full variable domain reads DVKVTQSSRYLVKRTGEKVFLECVQDMDHENMFWYRQDPGLGLRLIYFSYDVKMKEKGDIPEGYSVSREKKERFSLILESASTNQTSMYLCASSPGGTTEAFFGQGTRLTVV.

This chain connects TRBV2 to TRBJ1-2; D is perhaps TRBD1 (5 bases). Trimming pared 7 bases from V and 1 base from J, leaving 7 bases between. Looked up from germline, CDR1 is SNHLY and CDR2 is FYNNEI. CDR3 length: 12 residues. The CDR3 protein is CASTDSNYGYTF. In DNA, the CDR3 is TGTGCCAGCACCGACAGTAACTATGGCTACACCTTC.

The chain uses TRBV10-2 and TRBJ1-5, with D perhaps matching TRBD1 (6 bases). CDR1 and CDR2 (germline): WSHSY, SAAADI. The CDR3 is 16 residues long. The germline V and J ends were trimmed by 6 bases and 1 base, with 16 bases remaining between them. CDR3 in DNA: TGCGCCAGCAGCGTCGGGGGAGGGGGGAGCAATCAGCCCCAGCATTTT. Translating it yields CASSVGGGGSNQPQHF.

This sequence joins TRBV5-1 and TRBJ2-1; 12 bases match TRBD1. The CDR3 contains 19 residues. The germline V gene has CDR1 SGHRS and CDR2 YFSETQ. V shed 2 bases, J shed 2 bases, and the junction held 11 bases outside the gene matches. The CDR3 region is CASSLLGQGALRTYNEQFF. The CDR3 bases are TGCGCCAGCAGCTTACTGGGACAGGGGGCGTTAAGGACCTACAATGAGCAGTTCTTC.

V and J are TRBV6-4 and TRBJ2-1, with TRBD1 identical over 8 bases. Germline V gene data show CDR1 as MRHNA and CDR2 as SNTAGT. This CDR3 region has 10 residues. V was pared by 3 bases and J by 16 bases, with 2 bases of the junction left unmatched. The chain's CDR3 is CASSEGQGFF. In DNA, the CDR3 is TGTGCCAGCAGTGAAGGACAGGGCTTCTTC.

The chain employs TRBV27 and TRBJ2-1; 11 bases map to TRBD1. Germline CDR1 is MNHEY and CDR2 is SMNVEV (reference sequence). The CDR3 spans 16 residues. Germline trimming cut 1 base from V and 4 bases from J; bases unmatched to any gene: 3. CDR3 bases: TGTGCCAGCAGTTTATTCGGACAGGGGGCGTACAATGAGCAGTTCTTC. Amino acids: CASSLFGQGAYNEQFF.

V usage is TRBV25-1 and J usage is TRBJ2-7; TRBD1 matches 9 bases. V lost 5 bases to trimming and J lost 6 bases; unmatched junction nucleotides: 14. The CDR3 has 16 amino acids. Germline V CDR1 and CDR2: MGHDK, SYGVNS. CDR3: CASSPQGAVATGEQYF. CDR3 nucleotides: TGTGCCAGCAGTCCACAGGGGGCGGTGGCTACTGGCGAGCAGTACTTC.

V usage is TRBV15 and J usage is TRBJ2-5; TRBD2 matches at 10 bases. This CDR3 spans 15 amino acids. J was trimmed by 5 bases and V by 1 base; bases with no gene match: 4. Germline CDR1 reads LNHNV; CDR2 reads YYDKDF (reference sequence). The CDR3 is CATSRVSGGRETQYF. The CDR3 DNA reads as TGTGCCACCAGCAGAGTTAGCGGGGGGCGGGAGACCCAGTACTTC.

This clone was counted a single time. The chain combines TRBV12-5 with TRBJ2-1; tentative D call: TRBD1 (6 bases). The V gene's germline CDR1 is LGHNT and CDR2 FRNRAP. V lost 0 bases, J lost 7 bases, and 13 bases lay in between. The CDR3 has 15 amino acids. CDR3 amino acids: CASGLVLGQGNEQFF. The CDR3 DNA reads as TGTGCTAGTGGTTTGGTACTGGGCCAGGGGAATGAGCAGTTCTTC.

The V call is TRBV6-4, the J call TRBJ1-6; TRBD1 matches 8 bases. The CDR3 is 15 amino acids. In germline, CDR1 is MRHNA, CDR2 SNTAGT. J was trimmed by 7 bases and V by 8 bases; bases with no gene match: 10. The DNA of the CDR3 is TGTGCCAGCGCTCGGACAGGGCTGCCGAATTCACCCCTCCACTTT. This sequence encodes CASARTGLPNSPLHF.

This clone was recorded a few times. The chain links TRBV6-1 to TRBJ2-2; possible D gene TRBD2, 5 bases. The germline V gene encodes CDR1 MNHNS and CDR2 SASEGT. The CDR3 covers 15 residues. V was shortened by 0 bases and J by 5 bases, with 10 bases between the two germline ends. The CDR3 reads CASSEARTLTGELFF. CDR3 sequence (DNA): TGTGCCAGCAGTGAAGCGCGGACTTTAACCGGGGAGCTGTTTTTT.

A remark on this clone: Given the absence of the conserved phenylalanine or tryptophan at the CDR3 end, a read error is likely. The chain uses TRBV2 and TRBJ1-6; no reliable D call. Trimming cost V 0 bases and J 11 bases, with 14 bases left between them. The CDR3 is made up of 15 amino acids. Germline CDR1 reads SNHLY; CDR2 reads FYNNEI. The CDR3 DNA is TGTGCCAGCAGTGAAGCGGGCGCCGGTTACACACCCCTCCACCTT. Translation: CASSEAGAGYTPLHL.

This chain connects TRBV28 to TRBJ1-5; D possibly corresponds to TRBD1 (5 bases). CDR3 length: 13 amino acids. V gave up 5 bases and J gave up 12 bases, with 17 bases separating them. Germline lookup yields CDR1 MDHEN and CDR2 SYDVKM. The CDR3 nucleotides read TGTGCCAGCAGTACAGGCGCCCCGGATTTCCAGCATTTT. Protein: CASSTGAPDFQHF.

This clone was observed once. The rearrangement uses TRBV7-2 and TRBJ1-1; perhaps TRBD1 as D (5 bases). Per germline, CDR1 SGHTA and CDR2 FQGNSA. This CDR3 contains 14 residues. V was cut by 1 base and J by 6 bases, with 12 bases left in between. CDR3 residues: CASSLDFRVPEAFF. CDR3 bases: TGTGCCAGCAGCTTAGACTTCAGGGTACCTGAAGCTTTCTTT. The complete variable domain, with remaining parts taken from reference TRBV7-2 and TRBJ1-1, reads GAGVSQSPSNKVTEKGKDVELRCDPISGHTALYWYRQSLGQGLEFLIYFQGNSAPDKSGLPSDRFSAERTGGSVSTLTIQRTQQEDSAVYLCASSLDFRVPEAFFGQGTRLTVV.

The chain combines TRBV7-2 with TRBJ2-3; TRBD1 might be the D (7 bases). Trimming cost V 4 bases and J 4 bases, with 21 bases left between them. In germline, CDR1 is SGHTA, CDR2 FQGNSA. The CDR3 spans 17 residues. The CDR3 sequence: CASSSYRQGGNSDTQYF. CDR3 coding DNA: TGTGCCAGCAGCTCCTATAGACAGGGAGGTAATTCAGATACGCAGTATTTT.

The J gene is TRBJ2-2, the V gene TRBV7-9; 7 nucleotides agree with TRBD1. The CDR3 extends over 15 amino acids. In germline, CDR1 is SEHNR, CDR2 FQNEAQ (reference sequence). The junction had 0 bases not matched to a gene; V was cut back by 1 base and J by 1 base. The CDR3: CASSLGTGNTGELFF. In nucleotides, the CDR3 is TGTGCCAGCAGCTTAGGGACAGGGAACACCGGGGAGCTGTTTTTT.

V and J are TRBV30 and TRBJ1-5; TRBD1 matches at 7 bases. CDR1 GTSNPN and CDR2 SVGIG come from the germline V gene (reference sequence). V lost 1 base, J lost 4 bases, and 4 bases stayed unmatched. The CDR3 runs 14 residues. CDR3 bases: TGTGCCTGGAGTGGGACAGGAGAAAATCAGCCCCAGCATTTT. This gives the protein CAWSGTGENQPQHF. The whole variable domain, remainder taken from reference TRBV30 and TRBJ1-5, is SQTIHQWPATLVQPVGSPLSLECTVEGTSNPNLYWYRQAAGRGLQLLFYSVGIGQISSEVPQNLSASRPQDRQFILSSKKLLLSDSGFYLCAWSGTGENQPQHFGDGTRLSIL.

This clone showed up just once. Other DNA sequences within the sample encode an identical CDR3. The CDR3 sequence is CASSRATGMGTEAFF. DNA for the CDR3: TGCGCCAGCAGCAGAGCGACAGGGATGGGTACTGAAGCTTTCTTT. The chain combines TRBV5-1 with TRBJ1-1; TRBD1 agrees at 7 bases. Germline V CDR1 and CDR2: SGHRS, YFSETQ. V lost 4 bases and J lost 5; bases outside the gene matches: 11. CDR3 size: 15 residues.

The chain is built from TRBV6-5 and TRBJ1-6, with 8 positions matching TRBD1. The CDR3 sequence is 12 residues long. Germline CDR1 MNHEY, CDR2 SVGAGI. The V segment lost 6 bases and the J segment 12 bases; nucleotides outside the gene matches: 4. CDR3 sequence: CASSGQGLPLHF. The CDR3 nucleotides read TGTGCCAGCAGCGGACAGGGTTTACCCCTCCACTTT.